Each of the 10 T cell receptor beta chains below was sequenced from the same sample in a study of T cells in lung cancer brain metastases. Here immunoSEQ multiplex PCR was the method, and the copy in TCRdb shows in-frame clones only, minus some. The sample consists of fewer than 5,500 clones, about 88% of them appearing once. Sequenced: tumor tissue from the primary lung tumor. These receptors all come from a woman aged 45-65 years with non-small cell lung cancer.

Details on this clone: Sequence at one end of the junction differs from germline and may be a read error. The CDR3: CASSFRDRSAGYTF. For the CDR3, the DNA is TGTGCCAGCAGCTTCCGGGACAGGTCGGCTGGCTACACCTTT. V gene TRBV5-6 combines with J gene TRBJ1-2; 8 bases fit TRBD1. The CDR3 runs to 14 residues. Germline V gene data show CDR1 as SGHDT and CDR2 as YYEEEE.

The CDR3 region is CASSFGGISSSPLHF. The CDR3 region has the DNA TGCGCCAGCAGCTTCGGCGGAATCTCTAGTTCACCCCTCCACTTT. The gene calls are TRBV5-1 and TRBJ1-6; no firm D call. This CDR3 contains 15 residues. The V and J ends lost 2 bases and 9 bases respectively, with 15 bases between them. The germline CDR1 and CDR2 sequences are SGHRS and YFSETQ.

In DNA, the CDR3 is TGTGCCAGCAGCCAGACCCGGAACACTGAAGCTTTCTTT. As protein: CASSQTRNTEAFF. V gene TRBV7-2 combines with J gene TRBJ1-1; no definite D call. This CDR3 comprises 13 residues. V was trimmed by 5 bases and J by 1 base, leaving 8 bases between them. The germline gives CDR1 SGHTA, CDR2 FQGNSA.

This chain connects TRBV10-3 to TRBJ2-3; D not certain. The CDR3 is made up of 16 amino acids. The germline CDR1 and CDR2 sequences are ENHRY and SYGVKD. The germline V and J ends were trimmed by 6 bases and 0 bases, with 16 bases remaining between them. The CDR3 is CAISLRAEASTDTQYF. The DNA for the CDR3 is TGTGCCATCAGCTTAAGAGCTGAAGCTAGCACAGATACGCAGTATTTT.

The chain combines TRBV27 with TRBJ2-1; no clear D gene. Deletions cut 2 bases from V and 0 bases from J, with 17 bases between. The CDR3 is 18 residues long. Germline V lookup: CDR1 MNHEY, CDR2 SMNVEV (reference sequence). The CDR3 coding sequence is TGTGCCAGCAGTTTAACCGGATTAATACTGGTCTCCTACAATGAGCAGTTCTTC. Translated: CASSLTGLILVSYNEQFF.

V and J are TRBV18 and TRBJ1-4; perhaps TRBD1 as D (5 bases). The V end lost 2 bases, the J end lost 4 bases, and 11 bases lay between the germline ends. CDR3 length equals 15 residues. Germline CDR1 reads KGHSH; CDR2 reads LQKENI. CDR3 loop: CASSPGARLNEKLFF. The CDR3 DNA reads as TGTGCCAGCTCACCAGGGGCCAGGCTTAATGAAAAACTGTTTTTT.

The genes are TRBV7-8 and TRBJ1-1, with D unresolved. CDR1 and CDR2 from the germline V gene are SGHVS and FQNEAQ. This CDR3 region has 18 residues. V shed 1 base and J shed 0 bases, with 18 bases lying between them. The DNA of the CDR3 is TGTGCCAGCAGCTTAGGGGCGAGGAGGGCCACCTTGAACACTGAAGCTTTCTTT. The encoded protein is CASSLGARRATLNTEAFF.

J is TRBJ2-7 and V is TRBV7-9; TRBD2 matches 7 bases. Germline CDR1 reads SEHNR; CDR2 reads FQNEAQ (reference sequence). With V trimmed by 0 bases and J by 1 base, 0 bases remained unmatched. The CDR3 is 14 residues long. This CDR3 reads CASSLAGGSYEQYF. The CDR3 DNA reads as TGTGCCAGCAGCTTAGCGGGAGGGTCCTACGAGCAGTACTTC.

The chain employs TRBV9 and TRBJ2-7, with D possibly TRBD1 on 5 matching bases. Trimming took 3 bases from V and 3 from J, leaving 7 bases between them. The CDR3 contains 12 residues. Per the germline V gene, CDR1 is SGDLS and CDR2 is YYNGEE. The CDR3 nucleotides read TGTGCCAGCAGCGGCGACAGCTACGAGCAGTACTTC. It is translated as CASSGDSYEQYF.

The chain is built from TRBV10-2 and TRBJ2-7; a weak D match, TRBD1 (5 bases). CDR1 WSHSY and CDR2 SAAADI come from the germline V gene. This CDR3 spans 12 amino acids. V was shortened by 8 bases and J by 4 bases, with 12 bases between the two germline ends. The chain's CDR3 is CASQLAGYEQYF. Here the CDR3 DNA reads TGCGCCAGCCAGCTGGCAGGGTACGAGCAGTACTTC.